The 16 T cell receptor beta chains given below trace back to one sample, sequenced in a study of OX40 agonist ivuxolimab in advanced cancers. TCRdb's table, derived via immunoSEQ multiplex PCR, lists solely in-frame clones and lacks some. Among tens of thousands of clones listed, around 81% were seen once. Sample: CD4+ or CD8+ T cells sorted from blood, taken in a trial of the OX40 agonist ivuxolimab. The receptors were gathered from an adult with an advanced solid tumor such as melanoma, head and neck, liver or kidney cancer.

The V call is TRBV18, the J call TRBJ1-6; D not certain. Germline V CDR1 and CDR2: KGHSH, LQKENI. With 3 bases removed from V and 10 bases from J, the gap between germline ends came to 13 bases. This CDR3 has 14 amino acids. This chain's CDR3 is CASSPAAEGSPLHF. In DNA, the CDR3 is TGTGCCAGCTCACCGGCGGCAGAAGGCTCACCCCTCCACTTT. Using reference TRBV18 and TRBJ1-6 for the parts outside the CDR3, the full variable domain is NAGVMQNPRHLVRRRGQEARLRCSPMKGHSHVYWYRQLPEEGLKFMVYLQKENIIDESGMPKERFSAEFPKEGPSILRIQQVVRGDSAAYFCASSPAAEGSPLHFGNGTRLTVT.

This rearrangement joins TRBV5-1 to TRBJ2-1; weak D call: TRBD1 (5 bases). The CDR3 runs to 16 residues. Deletions cut 2 bases from V and 7 bases from J, with 19 bases between. Germline loops: CDR1 SGHRS, CDR2 YFSETQ. The DNA for the CDR3 is TGCGCCAGCAGCTTAGAACGTGCAGGGATGGGAAATGAGCAGTTCTTC. It is translated as CASSLERAGMGNEQFF.

V is TRBV11-2 and J is TRBJ2-2, with 7 bases fitting TRBD1. V was pared by 6 bases and J by 6 bases, with 7 bases of the junction left unmatched. Per germline, CDR1 SGHAT and CDR2 FQNNGV. The CDR3 contains 14 residues. The CDR3 sequence: CASSLRQGAGELFF. The CDR3 DNA reads TGTGCCAGCAGTTTGAGGCAGGGGGCCGGGGAGCTGTTTTTT.

The chain has TRBV7-2 and TRBJ2-7, with D possibly TRBD1 on 6 matching bases. Per germline, CDR1 SGHTA and CDR2 FQGNSA. The V and J ends lost 4 bases and 2 bases respectively, with 9 bases between them. This CDR3 is built from 13 residues. The DNA of the CDR3 is TGTGCCAGCAGCTACGGACAGACCTACGAGCAGTACTTC. It encodes CASSYGQTYEQYF.

Only one count was recorded for this clone. This chain joins TRBV2 and TRBJ2-5; the D is unclear. The CDR3 has 13 amino acids. Germline CDR1 is SNHLY and CDR2 is FYNNEI. Trimming cost V 1 base and J 5 bases, with 8 bases left between them. This chain's CDR3 is CASSEGIRETQYF. CDR3 bases: TGTGCCAGCAGTGAAGGGATTCGGGAGACCCAGTACTTC.

The chain uses TRBV2 and TRBJ2-2; D uncertain. The CDR3 is made up of 13 amino acids. Germline assignment: CDR1 SNHLY and CDR2 FYNNEI. Trimming shortened V by 4 bases and J by 5 bases, and 8 bases separated the two germline ends. The CDR3 here is CASSVDRTGELFF. The CDR3 nucleotides are TGTGCCAGCAGTGTCGACCGAACCGGGGAGCTGTTTTTT.

The gene calls are TRBV28 and TRBJ2-7; the D is unclear. Trimming removed 5 bases from V and 4 bases from J, with 9 bases in between. Germline CDR1 reads MDHEN; CDR2 reads SYDVKM. There are 12 residues in the CDR3. The CDR3 loop is CASSPGSYEQYF. The CDR3 nucleotides read TGTGCCAGCAGTCCGGGTTCGTACGAGCAGTACTTC.

V and J are TRBV5-1 and TRBJ2-1; 9 nucleotides match TRBD2. Trimming cost V 5 bases and J 6 bases; bases outside gene matches: 6. Germline-derived CDR1 and CDR2 are SGHRS and YFSETQ. CDR3 length equals 14 residues. The CDR3 region has the DNA TGCGCCAGCAGAGGCCTAGCGGGGTTCAATGAGCAGTTCTTC. It specifies CASRGLAGFNEQFF.

The chain links TRBV7-2 to TRBJ2-3; weak D call: TRBD2 (6 bases). Germline CDR1 SGHTA, CDR2 FQGNSA. The CDR3 has 17 amino acids. V was pared by 4 bases and J by 2 bases, with 19 bases between. In nucleotides, the CDR3 is TGTGCCAGCAGCTCGAGCGGCGGTGGGGGGTTCACAGATACGCAGTATTTT. Residues: CASSSSGGGGFTDTQYF.

J is TRBJ2-5 and V is TRBV5-4, with 7 positions matching TRBD2. The trim removed 4 bases at V and 4 bases at J, leaving 13 bases unmatched. The germline V gene has CDR1 SGHNT and CDR2 YYREEE (reference sequence). CDR3 size: 16 residues. The CDR3: CASSPGGGRAGETQYF. Written as DNA, the CDR3 is TGTGCCAGCAGCCCCGGGGGAGGGCGCGCAGGAGAGACCCAGTACTTC.

This sequence joins TRBV5-6 and TRBJ1-1, with D perhaps TRBD1 (5 bases). The CDR3 is 14 residues long. V gave up 7 bases and J gave up 1 base, with 14 bases separating them. The germline gives CDR1 SGHDT, CDR2 YYEEEE. The CDR3 DNA follows: TGTGCCAGCGCGCCGGCGGGGCGGAACACTGAAGCTTTCTTT. This translates into CASAPAGRNTEAFF.

The V and J genes are TRBV6-6 and TRBJ1-2; 10 bases fit TRBD1. CDR1 is MNHNY, CDR2 SVGAGI, per germline (reference sequence). This CDR3 is built from 15 residues. V lost 2 bases, J lost 7 bases, and 7 bases stayed unmatched. CDR3 amino acids: CASSYAMDRGTGYTF. DNA of the CDR3: TGTGCCAGCAGTTACGCGATGGACAGGGGGACTGGCTACACCTTC.

Here the CDR3 reads CASSFAPGQGAGEQYF. CDR3 DNA sequence: TGCGCCAGCAGCTTTGCCCCGGGACAGGGGGCTGGCGAGCAGTACTTC. The chain uses TRBV5-1 and TRBJ2-7; TRBD1 matches at 12 bases. V shed 2 bases and J 6 bases; nucleotides not matched to a gene: 9. This CDR3 is built from 16 residues. Germline assignment: CDR1 SGHRS and CDR2 YFSETQ. Complete variable domain (other parts from reference TRBV5-1 and TRBJ2-7): KAGVTQTPRYLIKTRGQQVTLSCSPISGHRSVSWYQQTPGQGLQFLFEYFSETQRNKGNFPGRFSGRQFSNSRSEMNVSTLELGDSALYLCASSFAPGQGAGEQYFGPGTRLTVT.

This clone appeared once. This CDR3 is CATSRDRNTEAFF. The CDR3 DNA is TGTGCCACCAGCAGAGACAGGAACACTGAAGCTTTCTTT. V and J are TRBV15 and TRBJ1-1; D gene unclear. The CDR3 length is 13 residues. Germline V gene sequence: CDR1 LNHNV, CDR2 YYDKDF (reference sequence). Trimming cost V 0 bases and J 1 base, with 3 bases left between them.

The CDR3 bases are TGTGCTAGTGGTCGAGGGGTGGGGGAAAAACTGTTTTTT. Translating it yields CASGRGVGEKLFF. This rearrangement joins TRBV12-5 to TRBJ1-4; D perhaps matches TRBD1 (5 bases). This CDR3 region has 13 residues. Trimming cost V 5 bases and J 8 bases, with 12 bases left between them. Germline V lookup: CDR1 LGHNT, CDR2 FRNRAP.

The chain has TRBV5-5 and TRBJ1-5; 9 bases align to TRBD1. Germline CDR1 is SGHKS and CDR2 is YYEKEE (reference sequence). V was clipped by 1 base and J by 8 bases; unmatched bases: 7. This CDR3 comprises 15 residues. This CDR3 is CASSLNPTGGKPQHF. DNA of the CDR3: TGTGCCAGCAGCTTGAACCCGACAGGGGGGAAGCCCCAGCATTTT.